The clone carrying this TCR beta chain appeared a single time. This entry is derived from a study of blood T cell repertoires in COVID-19. Study in general: Sites across the United States, Italy and Spain contributed samples from acute and convalescent COVID-19. From T cells, B-cell-depleted T cells, or PBMCs came the material, which was cDNA or gDNA.

Germline V lookup: CDR1 LGHNA, CDR2 YNFKEQ. The V and J ends lost 5 bases and 9 bases, in that order; junction bases with no gene match: 21. The CDR3 totals 18 residues. While infection was still active, Seattle patients were enrolled and then followed longitudinally. The authors' processing: Amplifying reference gene primers gave estimates of nucleated cell counts. Sequencing was performed with immunoSEQ multiplex PCR; in TCRdb, only in-frame clones are kept and a portion is missing. V and J calls plus clone size are reproduced from that table; the DNA served to infer D and trimming. The sample has fewer than 250,000 clones; 84% are singletons.

V and J are TRBV4-2 and TRBJ2-1; 8 bases agree with TRBD2. The sequenced sample consisted of peripheral blood. The clonotype comes from a woman older than 75 with COVID-19, enrolled during active disease. CDR3 DNA sequence: TGTGCCAGCAGCGGATCTCGGGGAGCGGGGGCCCAGAGGAGTGAGCAGTTCTTC. Its protein product is CASSGSRGAGAQRSEQFF.